A selection of T cell receptor beta chains follows, all from one sample in a study of cytomegalovirus exposure and HLA in healthy donors. TCRdb's copy holds only in-frame clones and misses some; the assay was immunoSEQ multiplex PCR. The repertoire consists of approximately 150,000 clones, with about 84% occurring once and the leading ten covering 6.2%. The material sequenced was PBMCs. All receptors derive from a woman aged 40 to 49 in good health and CMV-seropositive. CDR3s include the opening cysteine and the closing phenylalanine or tryptophan. The order of the fields is J gene, V gene, D gene, CDR3 DNA, CDR3 protein. D genes are given only for firm matches.

J gene: TRBJ2-1; V gene: TRBV7-9; D gene: NA; CDR3 DNA: TGTGCCAGCAGCCCGGTCAATGAGCAGTTCTTC; CDR3 protein: CASSPVNEQFF
J gene: TRBJ1-4; V gene: TRBV10-3; D gene: TRBD1; CDR3 DNA: TGTGCCATCAGTGACCACAACAGGGGCGGGGACGAAAAACTGTTTTTT; CDR3 protein: CAISDHNRGGDEKLFF
J gene: TRBJ2-7; V gene: TRBV6-5; D gene: TRBD1; CDR3 DNA: TGTGCCAGCAGTTCCGGGACAGGGGGCGCTAGGCAGTACTTC; CDR3 protein: CASSSGTGGARQYF
J gene: TRBJ2-5; V gene: TRBV27; D gene: TRBD2; CDR3 DNA: TGTGCCAGCAGTGACCCGCGGGGACTAGGGGTAAATACCCAGTACTTC; CDR3 protein: CASSDPRGLGVNTQYF
J gene: TRBJ2-2; V gene: TRBV5-4; D gene: TRBD2; CDR3 DNA: TGTGCCAGCAGCTTGGTCGGGGCTAGCGGTAACACCGGGGAGCTGTTTTTT; CDR3 protein: CASSLVGASGNTGELFF
J gene: TRBJ2-1; V gene: TRBV6-1; D gene: TRBD2; CDR3 DNA: TGTGCCAGCAGTAAAGGACTAGCGGCTAGCTCCTACAATGAGCAGTTCTTC; CDR3 protein: CASSKGLAASSYNEQFF
J gene: TRBJ1-2; V gene: TRBV5-1; D gene: NA; CDR3 DNA: TGCGCCAGCAGCTCGGAACCTGGACATCATGGCTACACCTTC; CDR3 protein: CASSSEPGHHGYTF
J gene: TRBJ1-2; V gene: TRBV23-1; D gene: NA; CDR3 DNA: TGCGCCAGCAGTCAATCGGGCCGACCCTATGGCTACACCTTC; CDR3 protein: CASSQSGRPYGYTF
J gene: TRBJ1-2; V gene: TRBV10-3; D gene: TRBD1; CDR3 DNA: TGTGCCATCACCTTGGGACAGGGGGCGAACTATGGCTACACCTTC; CDR3 protein: CAITLGQGANYGYTF
J gene: TRBJ1-2; V gene: TRBV5-4; D gene: TRBD1; CDR3 DNA: TGTGCCAGCAGCTTCACAGGGGGCTGGGATGGCTACACCTTC; CDR3 protein: CASSFTGGWDGYTF
J gene: TRBJ2-7; V gene: TRBV6-6; D gene: TRBD1; CDR3 DNA: TGTGCCAGCAGTCGGGACAGAGACTACGAGCAGTACTTC; CDR3 protein: CASSRDRDYEQYF
J gene: TRBJ2-7; V gene: TRBV5-1; D gene: TRBD1; CDR3 DNA: TGCGCCAGCAGCTTGGAGGGACAGGGAGTCCGCGAGCAGTACTTC; CDR3 protein: CASSLEGQGVREQYF
J gene: TRBJ2-3; V gene: TRBV5-1; D gene: TRBD2; CDR3 DNA: TGCGCCAGCAGGCTAGCGGGGGGAGATACGCAGTATTTT; CDR3 protein: CASRLAGGDTQYF